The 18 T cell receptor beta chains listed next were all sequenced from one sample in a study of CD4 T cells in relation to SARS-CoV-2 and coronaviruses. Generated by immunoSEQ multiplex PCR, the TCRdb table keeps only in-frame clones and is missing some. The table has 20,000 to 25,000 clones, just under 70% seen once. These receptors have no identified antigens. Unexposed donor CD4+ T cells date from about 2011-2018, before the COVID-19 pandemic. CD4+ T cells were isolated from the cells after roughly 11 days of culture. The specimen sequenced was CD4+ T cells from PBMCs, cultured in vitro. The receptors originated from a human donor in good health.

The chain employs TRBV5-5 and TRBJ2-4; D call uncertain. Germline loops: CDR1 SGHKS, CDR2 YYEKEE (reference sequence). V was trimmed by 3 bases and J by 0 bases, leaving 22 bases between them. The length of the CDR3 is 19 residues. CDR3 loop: CASSSRSLFSEEAKNIQYF. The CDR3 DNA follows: TGTGCCAGCAGCTCCAGAAGCTTATTTTCAGAGGAAGCCAAAAACATTCAGTACTTC.

The CDR3, as DNA: TGTGCCAGCAGCTTAGCCTCCGGGACGGGTAATTCCTACGAGCAGTACTTC. This encodes CASSLASGTGNSYEQYF. V usage is TRBV7-2 and J usage is TRBJ2-7, with D perhaps TRBD1 or TRBD2 (5 bases each). Per the germline V gene, CDR1 is SGHTA and CDR2 is FQGNSA. This CDR3 region has 17 residues. Trimming took 0 bases from V and 1 from J, leaving 16 bases between them.

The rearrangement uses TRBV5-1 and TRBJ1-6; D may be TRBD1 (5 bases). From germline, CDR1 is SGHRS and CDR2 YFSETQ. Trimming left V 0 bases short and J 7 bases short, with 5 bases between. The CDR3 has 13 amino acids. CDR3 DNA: TGCGCCAGCAGCTTGGCAGGGAATTCACCCCTCCACTTT. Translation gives CASSLAGNSPLHF. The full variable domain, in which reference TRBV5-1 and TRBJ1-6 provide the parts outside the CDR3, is KAGVTQTPRYLIKTRGQQVTLSCSPISGHRSVSWYQQTPGQGLQFLFEYFSETQRNKGNFPGRFSGRQFSNSRSEMNVSTLELGDSALYLCASSLAGNSPLHFGNGTRLTVT.

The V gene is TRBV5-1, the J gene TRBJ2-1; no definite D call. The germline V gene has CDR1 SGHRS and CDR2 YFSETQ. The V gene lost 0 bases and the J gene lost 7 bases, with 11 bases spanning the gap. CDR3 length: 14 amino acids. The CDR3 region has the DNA TGCGCCAGCAGCTTGGCCGCACAGCGAAATGAGCAGTTCTTC. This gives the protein CASSLAAQRNEQFF.

CDR3 region: CASSLYQGGETQYF. CDR3 DNA sequence: TGCGCCAGCAGCTTGTATCAGGGGGGGGAGACCCAGTACTTC. This chain links TRBV5-1 with TRBJ2-5; either TRBD1 or TRBD2 may fit D (7 bases each). V lost 1 base, J lost 5 bases, and 12 bases lay in between. The CDR3 contains 14 residues. The germline gives CDR1 SGHRS, CDR2 YFSETQ.

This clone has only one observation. The CDR3 protein is CASSYIGLREQFF. DNA of the CDR3: TGTGCCAGCAGTTATATTGGGCTAAGGGAGCAGTTCTTC. The V call is TRBV6-6, the J call TRBJ2-1, with D unresolved. The CDR3 contains 13 residues. Trimming shortened V by 3 bases and J by 10 bases, and 13 bases separated the two germline ends. CDR1 is MNHNY, CDR2 SVGAGI, per germline (reference sequence).

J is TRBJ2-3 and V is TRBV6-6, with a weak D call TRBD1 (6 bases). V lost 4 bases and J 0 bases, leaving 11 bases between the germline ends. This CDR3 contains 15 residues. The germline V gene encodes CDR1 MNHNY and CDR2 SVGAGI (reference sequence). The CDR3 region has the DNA TGTGCCAGCAGTTTACAGGGTCCGAGCACAGATACGCAGTATTTT. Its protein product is CASSLQGPSTDTQYF.

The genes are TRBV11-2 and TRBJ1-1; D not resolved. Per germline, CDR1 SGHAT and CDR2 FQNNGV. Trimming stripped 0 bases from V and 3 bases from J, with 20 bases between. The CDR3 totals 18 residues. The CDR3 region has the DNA TGTGCCAGCAGCTTAGATTTCTTTCTGGGTGGCGGTGACACTGAAGCTTTCTTT. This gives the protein CASSLDFFLGGGDTEAFF.

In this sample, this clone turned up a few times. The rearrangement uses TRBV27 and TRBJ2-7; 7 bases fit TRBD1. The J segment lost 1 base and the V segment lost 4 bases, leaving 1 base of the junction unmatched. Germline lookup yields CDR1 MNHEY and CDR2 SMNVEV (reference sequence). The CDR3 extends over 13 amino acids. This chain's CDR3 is CASSSGQSYEQYF. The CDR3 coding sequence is TGTGCCAGCAGTTCGGGACAGTCCTACGAGCAGTACTTC.

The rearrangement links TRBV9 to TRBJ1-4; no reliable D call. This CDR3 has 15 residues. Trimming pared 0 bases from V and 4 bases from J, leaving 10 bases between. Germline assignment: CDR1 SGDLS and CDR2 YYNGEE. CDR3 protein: CASSVGSLLNEKLFF. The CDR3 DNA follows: TGTGCCAGCAGCGTAGGCAGCTTGCTTAATGAAAAACTGTTTTTT.

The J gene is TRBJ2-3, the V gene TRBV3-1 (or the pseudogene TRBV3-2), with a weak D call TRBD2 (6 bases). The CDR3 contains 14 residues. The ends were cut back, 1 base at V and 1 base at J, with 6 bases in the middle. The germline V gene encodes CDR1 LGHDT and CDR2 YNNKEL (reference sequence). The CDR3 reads CASSQGGGTDTQYF. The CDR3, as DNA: TGTGCCAGCAGCCAAGGCGGGGGCACAGATACGCAGTATTTT.

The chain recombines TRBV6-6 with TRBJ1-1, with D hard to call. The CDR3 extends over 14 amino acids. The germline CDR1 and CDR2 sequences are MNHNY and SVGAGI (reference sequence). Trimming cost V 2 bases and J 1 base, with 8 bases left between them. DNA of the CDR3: TGTGCCAGCAGTTACCCAACACCGAACACTGAAGCTTTCTTT. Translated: CASSYPTPNTEAFF.

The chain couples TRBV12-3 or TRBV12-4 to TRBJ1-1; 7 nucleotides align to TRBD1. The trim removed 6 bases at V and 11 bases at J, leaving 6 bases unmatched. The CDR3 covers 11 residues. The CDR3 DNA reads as TGTGCCAGCAGCCCGGGGACAGACGCTTTCTTT. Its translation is CASSPGTDAFF.

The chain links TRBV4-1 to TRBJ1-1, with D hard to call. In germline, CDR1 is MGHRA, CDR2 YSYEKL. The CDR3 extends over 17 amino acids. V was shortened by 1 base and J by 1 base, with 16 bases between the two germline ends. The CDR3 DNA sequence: TGCGCCAGCAGCCAAGTTATCCACGGGTTGGGGAACACTGAAGCTTTCTTT. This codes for CASSQVIHGLGNTEAFF.

CDR3 bases: TGTGCCAGCAGCCGGTGGGGGGCTTATGGCTACACCTTC. Translated: CASSRWGAYGYTF. The gene calls are TRBV11-1 and TRBJ1-2; TRBD1 is a possible D gene (6 bases). CDR1 is SGHAT, CDR2 FQDESV, per germline (reference sequence). The CDR3 runs 13 residues. V was trimmed by 5 bases and J by 5 bases, leaving 12 bases between them.

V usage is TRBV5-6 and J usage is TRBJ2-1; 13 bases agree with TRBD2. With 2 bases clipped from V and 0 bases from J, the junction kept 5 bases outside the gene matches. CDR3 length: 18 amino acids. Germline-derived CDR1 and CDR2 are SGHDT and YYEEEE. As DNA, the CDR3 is TGTGCCAGCAGCTTTGGGGGACTAGCGGGGCCCTCCTACAATGAGCAGTTCTTC. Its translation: CASSFGGLAGPSYNEQFF.

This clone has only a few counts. CDR3 sequence (DNA): TGTGCCAGCAGCGTGGGTAGCGGGAGGGCCGAGGGCGAGCAGTACTTC. Translation gives CASSVGSGRAEGEQYF. V gene TRBV9 combines with J gene TRBJ2-7, with TRBD2 matching over 11 bases. This CDR3 region has 16 residues. The germline gives CDR1 SGDLS, CDR2 YYNGEE. Germline trimming cut 2 bases from V and 6 bases from J; bases unmatched to any gene: 10.

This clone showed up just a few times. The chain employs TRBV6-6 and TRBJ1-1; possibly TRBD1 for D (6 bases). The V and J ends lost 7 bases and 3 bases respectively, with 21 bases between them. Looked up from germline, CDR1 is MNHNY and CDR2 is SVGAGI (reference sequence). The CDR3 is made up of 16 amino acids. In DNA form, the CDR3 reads TGTGCCAGCACAATGTTGGTTACAGGGCGCGACACTGAAGCTTTCTTT. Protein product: CASTMLVTGRDTEAFF.